The T cell receptor (beta chain) under discussion was sequenced for a study of T cells in Graves' hyperthyroidism and ophthalmopathy. This clonotype came up a few times. What it binds is unknown. Patients having uncontrolled infection, another autoimmune disease, pregnancy or lactation were not included. The germline gives CDR1 SGHTA, CDR2 FQGNSA. The V gene lost 10 bases and the J gene lost 0 bases, with 12 bases spanning the gap. The CDR3 has 13 residues. Regions amplified from RNA transcripts were the TCR beta CDR3 regions. HTBI primers were the set used in a first-round RT-PCR of the TCR CDR3. TCRdb redid the calling of the multiplex PCR reads with MiXCR, one entry per CDR3 protein. The data contain 250,000 to 350,000 distinct CDR3 sequences, about a sixth of them singletons. Study observations and caveats: Blood shared most expanded thyroid clonotypes above 0.001. Separation of ophthalmopathy from stable hyperthyroidism was achieved by a 13 V-J model.

This TCR derives from a woman in her sixties with Graves' ophthalmopathy. The gene calls are TRBV7-2 and TRBJ1-2; the D gene is possibly TRBD1 (6 bases). The sequencing sample was made of blood. The CDR3: CATRGQANYGYTF. The CDR3 coding sequence is TGTGCCACCAGGGGCCAGGCTAACTATGGCTACACCTTC.